Ten or more counts support the clone carrying this TCR beta chain. The antigen is not known. The CDR3 sequence is 15 residues long. Trimming left V 6 bases short and J 1 base short, with 15 bases between. The data derive from a study of T-cell reconstitution after alpha-beta-depleted transplantation in children. Study findings and constraints: Surviving recipient T cells and intrathymic progenitors accounted for some patients' high TCRbeta diversity at day 60. About two months after transplant, alpha-beta T cells reportedly came from several hundred expanded graft clones.

Researchers prepared the TCRbeta library using unique molecular identifiers, the study reports. TCRdb ran MiXCR on the PCR reads and lists one entry per CDR3 protein. The data contain hundreds of thousands of distinct CDR3 sequences, 20% to 25% of them singletons. This clonotype originated in a boy under two years old who had a stem cell transplant for acute myeloid leukemia, so the T cells may come from the graft donor. The sequences come from PBMCs, mostly from graft donor cells, collected 360 days after TCRalphabeta/CD19-depleted stem cell transplant. This chain links TRBV12-3 or TRBV12-4 with TRBJ1-1; D remains ambiguous. The CDR3 loop is CASSPTRTANTEAFF. The DNA for the CDR3 is TGTGCCAGCAGCCCGACCCGGACGGCGAACACTGAAGCTTTCTTT.